Presented here are 27 T cell receptor beta chains from one specimen sequenced in a study of blood T cell repertoires in COVID-19. TCRdb's table, derived via immunoSEQ multiplex PCR, lists solely in-frame clones and lacks some. In the table there are 70,000 to 90,000 clones, around 90% of which are singletons. Sequenced material: peripheral blood. The receptor set was obtained from a human donor in a cohort sampled during active COVID-19.

CDR3 residues: CASSLSGGKEETQYF. In nucleotides, the CDR3 is TGCGCCAGCAGCTTGAGTGGGGGGAAGGAAGAGACCCAGTACTTC. The rearrangement joins TRBV5-1 to TRBJ2-5; possible D gene TRBD2, 6 bases. The CDR3 covers 15 residues. V gave up 1 base and J gave up 3 bases, with 13 bases separating them. Germline CDR1 SGHRS, CDR2 YFSETQ.

This chain links TRBV7-9 with TRBJ1-2; D is uncertain. CDR1 and CDR2 from the germline V gene are SEHNR and FQNEAQ (reference sequence). V was shortened by 11 bases and J by 13 bases, with 11 bases between the two germline ends. This CDR3 has 8 amino acids. The CDR3 DNA reads as TGTGCCGCGGAAGTTGGCACCTTC. Its translation is CAAEVGTF.

The chain has TRBV28 and TRBJ1-5; 7 nucleotides match TRBD1. Germline CDR1 and CDR2: MDHEN and SYDVKM. The CDR3 length is 14 residues. J gave up 5 bases and V 6 bases, and 7 bases lay outside the gene matches. The DNA of the CDR3 is TGTGCCAGCAGGACCGGGACAGAATATCAGCCCCAGCATTTT. This gives the protein CASRTGTEYQPQHF.

The chain has TRBV28 and TRBJ2-7, with a tentative D call TRBD1 (6 bases). Germline V gene lookup returns CDR1 MDHEN and CDR2 SYDVKM. The germline V and J ends were trimmed by 6 bases and 7 bases, with 22 bases remaining between them. There are 15 residues in the CDR3. CDR3 protein: CASRPTTQGWGEQYF. The CDR3 nucleotides read TGTGCCAGCAGACCAACTACACAGGGTTGGGGGGAGCAGTACTTC.

V is TRBV3-1 (or the pseudogene TRBV3-2) and J is TRBJ2-5; D not resolved. Trimming took 7 bases from V and 4 from J, leaving 10 bases between them. There are 12 residues in the CDR3. From germline, CDR1 is LGHDT and CDR2 YNNKEL (reference sequence). In DNA form, the CDR3 reads TGTGCCAGCAACGCTATATCAGAGACCCAGTACTTC. It specifies CASNAISETQYF.

The chain joins TRBV3-1 (or the pseudogene TRBV3-2) to TRBJ2-1; the D gene is possibly TRBD1 (5 bases). The germline CDR1 and CDR2 sequences are LGHDT and YNNKEL (reference sequence). CDR3 length equals 18 residues. Trimming removed 0 bases at V and 10 bases at J, with 25 bases between. CDR3 DNA sequence: TGTGCCAGCAGCCAAGAGGAAAAAGGGGCTTATCCAGGTCAGGAGCAGTTCTTC. Amino acids: CASSQEEKGAYPGQEQFF.

The chain combines TRBV3-1 (or the pseudogene TRBV3-2) with TRBJ2-5; the D is unclear. V was shortened by 4 bases and J by 2 bases, with 8 bases between the two germline ends. This CDR3 is built from 13 residues. In germline, CDR1 is LGHDT, CDR2 YNNKEL (reference sequence). CDR3 coding DNA: TGTGCCAGCAGCCTGACTGAACAAGAGACCCAGTACTTC. Translation: CASSLTEQETQYF.

The chain employs TRBV4-3 and TRBJ2-7, with D possibly being TRBD2 (5 bases). V shed 0 bases and J shed 1 base, with 10 bases lying between them. There are 15 residues in the CDR3. Germline values: CDR1 LGHNA, CDR2 YSLEER. The CDR3 region is CASSQDSRGSYEQYF. CDR3 DNA: TGCGCCAGCAGCCAAGATTCTCGGGGTTCCTACGAGCAGTACTTC.

This clone was seen only once. The chain employs TRBV11-2 and TRBJ2-5; TRBD2 might be the D (5 bases). V gave up 1 base and J gave up 5 bases, with 8 bases separating them. The length of the CDR3 is 13 residues. The germline CDR1 and CDR2 sequences are SGHAT and FQNNGV. In nucleotides, the CDR3 is TGTGCCAGCAGCTTAGGCGGGTCGGAGACCCAGTACTTC. It specifies CASSLGGSETQYF.

The V and J genes are TRBV24-1 and TRBJ2-3, with 8 bases identical to TRBD2. V shed 2 bases, J shed 6 bases, and the junction held 6 bases outside the gene matches. This CDR3 region has 15 residues. Germline CDR1 KGHDR, CDR2 SFDVKD. CDR3 sequence (DNA): TGTGCCACCAGTGATTCAGCGGGGGCTGGTGATACGCAGTATTTT. This sequence encodes CATSDSAGAGDTQYF.

The chain uses TRBV28 and TRBJ1-5; 10 nucleotides line up with TRBD1. CDR3 length: 16 residues. The junction had 4 bases not matched to a gene; V was cut back by 2 bases and J by 3 bases. Germline V gives CDR1 MDHEN, CDR2 SYDVKM. The CDR3 region is CASSLTGQGDNQPQHF. In nucleotides, the CDR3 is TGTGCCAGCAGTTTAACCGGACAGGGGGACAATCAGCCCCAGCATTTT.

V usage is TRBV28 and J usage is TRBJ2-1; the match to TRBD2 covers 9 bases. This CDR3 has 17 residues. V shed 4 bases, J shed 8 bases, and the junction held 15 bases outside the gene matches. Germline CDR1 is MDHEN and CDR2 is SYDVKM. The CDR3 loop is CASSSLRAGGLVDEQFF. The CDR3 region has the DNA TGTGCCAGCAGTTCCCTCAGAGCGGGAGGTTTGGTTGATGAGCAGTTCTTC.

The chain is built from TRBV6-2 or TRBV6-3 and TRBJ2-1, with 7 bases fitting TRBD1. This CDR3 is 12 amino acids long. V shed 5 bases, J shed 14 bases, and the junction held 9 bases outside the gene matches. Germline CDR1 and CDR2: MNHEY and SVGEGT. This CDR3 is CASSQSDRQEFF. CDR3 bases: TGTGCCAGCAGTCAATCGGACAGGCAGGAGTTCTTC.

J is TRBJ2-7 and V is TRBV27, with TRBD1 matching over 7 bases. With 3 bases clipped from V and 4 bases from J, the junction kept 3 bases outside the gene matches. This CDR3 is built from 13 residues. Per germline, CDR1 MNHEY and CDR2 SMNVEV (reference sequence). In DNA, the CDR3 is TGTGCCAGCAGTTTGCGACAGGGTTACGAGCAGTACTTC. Its translation: CASSLRQGYEQYF.

The V call is TRBV7-2, the J call TRBJ2-5; tentative D call: TRBD1 (6 bases). CDR3 length: 14 amino acids. The V and J ends lost 5 bases and 2 bases respectively, with 12 bases between them. Per germline, CDR1 SGHTA and CDR2 FQGNSA. Written as DNA, the CDR3 is TGTGCCAGCAGCCCACCGGACAGACAAGAGACCCAGTACTTC. Protein sequence: CASSPPDRQETQYF.

The rearrangement links TRBV19 to TRBJ1-4, with D tentatively TRBD1 (5 bases). The CDR3 length is 14 residues. Trimming took off 3 bases at V and 7 bases at J, with 12 bases between the two ends. Per the germline V gene, CDR1 is LNHDA and CDR2 is SQIVND (reference sequence). The DNA of the CDR3 is TGTGCCAGTAGTATGTCAACCGGGGGTGAAAAACTGTTTTTT. It encodes CASSMSTGGEKLFF.

The V gene is TRBV16, the J gene TRBJ1-2, with D possibly being TRBD1 (6 bases). Trimming cost V 1 base and J 2 bases, with 14 bases left between them. CDR1 and CDR2 (germline): KGHSY, FQNENV. The CDR3 is 16 residues long. CDR3 loop: CASSQLARGGNYGYTF. The CDR3 DNA sequence: TGTGCCAGCAGCCAATTGGCCAGGGGAGGGAACTATGGCTACACCTTC.

The chain employs TRBV24-1 and TRBJ2-3; TRBD2 matches at 10 bases. CDR1 and CDR2 (germline): KGHDR, SFDVKD. CDR3 length: 13 residues. The V gene end was trimmed by 11 bases and the J gene end by 8 bases; junction bases not matched to a gene: 9. The CDR3 DNA reads as TGTGCCATCGGGACTAGCGTAAAAGGTACGCAGTATTTT. It translates to CAIGTSVKGTQYF.

This rearrangement joins TRBV30 to TRBJ2-7; TRBD1 matches at 8 bases. J gave up 3 bases and V 3 bases, and 10 bases lay outside the gene matches. This CDR3 comprises 15 residues. Germline V gene lookup returns CDR1 GTSNPN and CDR2 SVGIG (reference sequence). The CDR3 sequence is CAWSLMGTGLYEQYF. CDR3 nucleotides: TGTGCCTGGAGCCTGATGGGGACAGGACTCTACGAGCAGTACTTC.

The V and J genes are TRBV2 and TRBJ1-6; a possible D gene is TRBD1 (5 bases). This CDR3 has 12 amino acids. From germline, CDR1 is SNHLY and CDR2 FYNNEI. V shed 4 bases and J shed 15 bases, with 13 bases lying between them. Here the CDR3 DNA reads TGTGCCAGCAGTGGGGATTCGGGACTCCTCCACTTT. The encoded protein is CASSGDSGLLHF.

The chain uses TRBV5-5 and TRBJ1-1, with D possibly matching TRBD1 (6 bases). This CDR3 comprises 14 residues. Germline lookup yields CDR1 SGHKS and CDR2 YYEKEE (reference sequence). V lost 2 bases, J lost 1 base, and 9 bases lay in between. The CDR3 spells CASSFLGANTEAFF. DNA of the CDR3: TGTGCCAGCAGCTTTCTGGGGGCGAACACTGAAGCTTTCTTT.

This chain uses TRBV19 with TRBJ2-1; 12 bases are shared with TRBD2. This CDR3 contains 15 residues. Per the germline V gene, CDR1 is LNHDA and CDR2 is SQIVND (reference sequence). V was pared by 5 bases and J by 8 bases, with 7 bases of the junction left unmatched. DNA for the CDR3: TGTGCCAGTAGTGTCAGGACTAGCGGGGCCGATGAGCAGTTCTTC. Its protein is CASSVRTSGADEQFF.

The rearrangement uses TRBV5-1 and TRBJ2-2; TRBD2 might be the D (6 bases). The CDR3 covers 15 residues. Germline V lookup: CDR1 SGHRS, CDR2 YFSETQ. The V end was cut by 0 bases, the J end by 6 bases, with 12 bases between. CDR3 coding DNA: TGCGCCAGCAGCTTGGGGGACTTGGGGGCCGGGGAGCTGTTTTTT. Protein: CASSLGDLGAGELFF.

CDR3 residues: CASLAGSGYNEQFF. The CDR3 DNA follows: TGTGCCAGCTTAGCGGGAAGTGGGTACAATGAGCAGTTCTTC. The genes are TRBV2 and TRBJ2-1, with 8 bases lining up with TRBD2. Germline-derived CDR1 and CDR2 are SNHLY and FYNNEI. V was pared by 8 bases and J by 4 bases, with 7 bases of the junction left unmatched. This CDR3 has 14 residues.

The genes are TRBV7-9 and TRBJ2-5; 8 bases map to TRBD2. J was trimmed by 8 bases and V by 5 bases; bases with no gene match: 13. Germline CDR1 and CDR2: SEHNR and FQNEAQ (reference sequence). The CDR3 extends over 15 amino acids. CDR3 loop: CASSPRPGTSQTQYF. CDR3 DNA: TGTGCCAGCAGCCCCCGCCCCGGGACTAGTCAAACCCAGTACTTC.

This rearrangement joins TRBV24-1 to TRBJ2-7; 7 bases map to TRBD1. The CDR3 sequence is 13 residues long. CDR1 is KGHDR, CDR2 SFDVKD, per germline. Trimming cost V 4 bases and J 7 bases; bases outside gene matches: 6. This chain's CDR3 is CATSEKQGWEQYF. CDR3 nucleotide sequence: TGTGCCACCAGTGAAAAACAGGGGTGGGAGCAGTACTTC.

The V and J genes are TRBV5-1 and TRBJ1-1; D not resolved. The CDR3 totals 16 residues. Trimming left V 0 bases short and J 1 base short, with 13 bases between. The V gene's germline CDR1 is SGHRS and CDR2 YFSETQ. CDR3 amino acids: CASSLGLRGGNTEAFF. The CDR3 coding sequence is TGCGCCAGCAGCTTGGGTCTTCGGGGTGGGAACACTGAAGCTTTCTTT.